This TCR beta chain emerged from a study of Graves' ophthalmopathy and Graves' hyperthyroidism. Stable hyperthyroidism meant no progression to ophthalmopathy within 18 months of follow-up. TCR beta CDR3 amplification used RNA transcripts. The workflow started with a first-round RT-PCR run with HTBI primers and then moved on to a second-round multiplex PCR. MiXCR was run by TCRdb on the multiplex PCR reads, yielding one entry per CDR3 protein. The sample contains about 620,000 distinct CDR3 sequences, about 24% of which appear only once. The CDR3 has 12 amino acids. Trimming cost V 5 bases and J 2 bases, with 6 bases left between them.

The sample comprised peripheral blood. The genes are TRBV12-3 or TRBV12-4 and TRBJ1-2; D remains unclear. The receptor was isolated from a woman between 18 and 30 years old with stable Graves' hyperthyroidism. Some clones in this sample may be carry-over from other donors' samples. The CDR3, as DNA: TGTGCCAGCAGTCCTAGAAACTATGGCTACACCTTC. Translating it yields CASSPRNYGYTF.